This T cell receptor (beta chain) came from a study of Graves' ophthalmopathy and Graves' hyperthyroidism. Scientists amplified the TCR beta CDR3 regions from RNA transcripts. RT-PCR was first run with HTBI primers, then multiplex PCR in a second round. TCRdb called the multiplex PCR reads again in MiXCR, with one record for every CDR3 protein. The sample includes 220,000 or so distinct CDR3 sequences, roughly 21% of them seen just once. CAS ≥3, NOSPECS ≥4, moderate-to-severe activity and duration under 3 months marked donors with ophthalmopathy. No donor had other autoimmune disease, uncontrolled infection, pregnancy or lactation. Patients were diagnosed from clinical symptoms, serum thyroxine, TRAb, thyroid ultrasound and orbital computed tomography. Study-wide results and limits: Ophthalmopathy progression predictions by the model showed 72.22% specificity and about 68% sensitivity.

The CDR3 runs 14 residues. The ends were cut back, 6 bases at V and 3 bases at J, with 14 bases in the middle. CDR1 is SGHTA, CDR2 FQGTGA, per germline. Points on this clonotype: No antigen is known for it. This could be a read error, since a much larger clone is one nucleotide away.

Sequenced sample: peripheral blood. V and J are TRBV7-3 and TRBJ1-1; unclear D gene. The sequence was obtained from a woman aged 45 to 65 with Graves' ophthalmopathy. The chain's CDR3 is CASRASVEDTEAFF. The CDR3 region has the DNA TGTGCCAGCAGGGCGTCGGTTGAGGACACTGAAGCTTTCTTT.